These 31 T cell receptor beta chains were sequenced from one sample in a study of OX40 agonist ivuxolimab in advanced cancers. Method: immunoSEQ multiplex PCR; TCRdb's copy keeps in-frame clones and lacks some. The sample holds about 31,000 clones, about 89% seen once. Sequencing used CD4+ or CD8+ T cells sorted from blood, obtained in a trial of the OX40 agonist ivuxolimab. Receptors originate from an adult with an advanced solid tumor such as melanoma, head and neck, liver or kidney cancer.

The CDR3 reads CASSEFLYEQFF. In nucleotides, the CDR3 is TGTGCCAGCAGTGAGTTTTTGTATGAGCAGTTCTTC. The rearrangement uses TRBV2 and TRBJ2-1; D is undetermined. Germline CDR1 is SNHLY and CDR2 is FYNNEI. Trimming took 3 bases from V and 8 from J, leaving 8 bases between them. The CDR3 length is 12 residues.

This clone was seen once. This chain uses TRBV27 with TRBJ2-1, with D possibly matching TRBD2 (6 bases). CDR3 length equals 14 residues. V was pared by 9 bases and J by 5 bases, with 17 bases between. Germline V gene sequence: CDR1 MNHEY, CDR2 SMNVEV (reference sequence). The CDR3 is CARPPGGRNNEQFF. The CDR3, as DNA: TGTGCCAGGCCTCCCGGGGGAAGGAACAATGAGCAGTTCTTC.

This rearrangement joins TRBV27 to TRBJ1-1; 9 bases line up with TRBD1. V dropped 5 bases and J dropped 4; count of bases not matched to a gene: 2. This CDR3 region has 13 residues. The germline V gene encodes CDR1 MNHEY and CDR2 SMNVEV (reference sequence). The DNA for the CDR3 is TGTGCCAGCAGTCCGACAGGGGGCACTGAAGCTTTCTTT. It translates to CASSPTGGTEAFF.

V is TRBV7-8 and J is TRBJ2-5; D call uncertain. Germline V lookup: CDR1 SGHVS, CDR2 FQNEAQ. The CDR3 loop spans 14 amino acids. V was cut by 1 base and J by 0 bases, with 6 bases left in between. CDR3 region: CASSLGANQETQYF. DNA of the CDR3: TGTGCCAGCAGCTTAGGGGCAAACCAAGAGACCCAGTACTTC. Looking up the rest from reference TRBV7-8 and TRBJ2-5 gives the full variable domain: GAGVSQSPRYKVAKRGQDVALRCDPISGHVSLFWYQQALGQGPEFLTYFQNEAQLDKSGLPSDRFFAERPEGSVSTLKIQRTQQEDSAVYLCASSLGANQETQYFGPGTRLLVL.

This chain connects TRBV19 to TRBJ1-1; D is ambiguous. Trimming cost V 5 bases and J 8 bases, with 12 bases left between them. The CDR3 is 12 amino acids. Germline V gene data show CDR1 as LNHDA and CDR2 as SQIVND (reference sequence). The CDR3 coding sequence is TGTGCCAGTAGTCCGCGGACTGAGGAAGCTTTCTTT. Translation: CASSPRTEEAFF.

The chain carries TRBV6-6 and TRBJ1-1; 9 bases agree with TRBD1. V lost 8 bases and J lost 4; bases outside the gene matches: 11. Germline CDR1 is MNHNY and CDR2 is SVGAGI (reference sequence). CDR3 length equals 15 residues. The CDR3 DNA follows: TGTGCCAGCGTATTTACCGGGACAGGGCGCACTGAAGCTTTCTTT. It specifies CASVFTGTGRTEAFF.

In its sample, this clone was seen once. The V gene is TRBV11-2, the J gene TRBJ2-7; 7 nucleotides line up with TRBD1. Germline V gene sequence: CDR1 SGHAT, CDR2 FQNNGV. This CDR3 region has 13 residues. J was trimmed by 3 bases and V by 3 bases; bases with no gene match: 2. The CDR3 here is CASSFGQVYEQYV. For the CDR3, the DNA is TGTGCCAGCAGCTTTGGACAGGTCTACGAGCAGTACGTC.

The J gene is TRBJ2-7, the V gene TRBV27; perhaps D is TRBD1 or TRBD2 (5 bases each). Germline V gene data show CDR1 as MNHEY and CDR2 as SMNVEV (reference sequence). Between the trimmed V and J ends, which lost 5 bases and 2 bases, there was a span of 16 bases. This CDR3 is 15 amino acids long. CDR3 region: CASSGTGTYPYEQYF. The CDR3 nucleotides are TGTGCCAGCAGTGGGACCGGGACGTACCCCTACGAGCAGTACTTC.

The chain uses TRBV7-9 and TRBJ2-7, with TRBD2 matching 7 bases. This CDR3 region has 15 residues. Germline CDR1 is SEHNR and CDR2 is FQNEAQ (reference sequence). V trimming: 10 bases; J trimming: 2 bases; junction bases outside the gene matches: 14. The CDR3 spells CATTPLGGSTYEQYF. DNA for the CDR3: TGTGCCACCACCCCCCTCGGGGGGAGTACCTACGAGCAGTACTTC. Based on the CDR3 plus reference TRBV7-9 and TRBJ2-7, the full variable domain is DTGVSQNPRHKITKRGQNVTFRCDPISEHNRLYWYRQTLGQGPEFLTYFQNEAQLEKSRLLSDRFSAERPKGSFSTLEIQRTEQGDSAMYLCATTPLGGSTYEQYFGPGTRLTVT.

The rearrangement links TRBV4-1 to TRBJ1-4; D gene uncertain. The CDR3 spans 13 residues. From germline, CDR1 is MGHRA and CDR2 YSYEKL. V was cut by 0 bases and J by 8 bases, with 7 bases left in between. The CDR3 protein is CASSQEGYEKLFF. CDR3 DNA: TGCGCCAGCAGCCAAGAGGGATACGAAAAACTGTTTTTT.

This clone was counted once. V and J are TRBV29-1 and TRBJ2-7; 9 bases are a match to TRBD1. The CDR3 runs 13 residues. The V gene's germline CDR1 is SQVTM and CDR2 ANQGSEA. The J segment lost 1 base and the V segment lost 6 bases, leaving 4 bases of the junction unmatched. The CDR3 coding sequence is TGCAGCGTCAGGACAGGGGAATCCTACGAGCAGTACGTC. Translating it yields CSVRTGESYEQYV.

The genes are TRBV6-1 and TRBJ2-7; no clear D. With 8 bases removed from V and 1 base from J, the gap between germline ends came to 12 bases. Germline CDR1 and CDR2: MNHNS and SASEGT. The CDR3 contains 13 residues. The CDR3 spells CASRKDSSYEQYF. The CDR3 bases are TGTGCCAGCCGCAAAGACTCTTCCTACGAGCAGTACTTC.

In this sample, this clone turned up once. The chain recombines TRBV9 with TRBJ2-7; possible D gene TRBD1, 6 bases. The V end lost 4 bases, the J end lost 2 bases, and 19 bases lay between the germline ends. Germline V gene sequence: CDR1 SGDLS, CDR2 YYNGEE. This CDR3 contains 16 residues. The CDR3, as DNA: TGTGCCAGCAGCCCCACGGTCCCACAGGGCGCCTACGAGCAGTACTTC. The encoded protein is CASSPTVPQGAYEQYF.

The CDR3 DNA is TGTGCCAGCAGTTTGGGTCCCCGGGACACTGAAGCTTTCTTT. Its translation: CASSLGPRDTEAFF. V usage is TRBV6-6 and J usage is TRBJ1-1; no firm D call. The CDR3 is 14 residues long. Germline values: CDR1 MNHNY, CDR2 SVGAGI (reference sequence). V was trimmed by 4 bases and J by 3 bases, leaving 12 bases between them.

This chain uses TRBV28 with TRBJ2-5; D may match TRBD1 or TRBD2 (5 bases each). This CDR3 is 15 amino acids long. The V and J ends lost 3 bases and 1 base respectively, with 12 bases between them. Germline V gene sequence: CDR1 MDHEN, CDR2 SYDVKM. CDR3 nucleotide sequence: TGTGCCAGCAGTTTTTGGGGGTACCCCCAAGAGACCCAGTACTTC. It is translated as CASSFWGYPQETQYF.

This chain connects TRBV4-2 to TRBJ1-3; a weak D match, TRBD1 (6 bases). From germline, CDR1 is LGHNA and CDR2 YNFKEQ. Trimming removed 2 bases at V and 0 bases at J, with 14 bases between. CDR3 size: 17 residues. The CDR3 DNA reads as TGTGCCAGCAGCCAACTCACAGGGCCCCTCTCTGGAAACACCATATATTTT. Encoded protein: CASSQLTGPLSGNTIYF.

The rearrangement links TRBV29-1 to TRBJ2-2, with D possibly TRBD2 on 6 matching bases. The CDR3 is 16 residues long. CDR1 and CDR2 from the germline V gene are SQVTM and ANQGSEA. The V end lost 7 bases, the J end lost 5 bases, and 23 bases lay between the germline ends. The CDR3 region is CSADGIGGDLTGELFF. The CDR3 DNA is TGCAGCGCTGACGGCATAGGAGGGGATTTAACCGGGGAGCTGTTTTTT.

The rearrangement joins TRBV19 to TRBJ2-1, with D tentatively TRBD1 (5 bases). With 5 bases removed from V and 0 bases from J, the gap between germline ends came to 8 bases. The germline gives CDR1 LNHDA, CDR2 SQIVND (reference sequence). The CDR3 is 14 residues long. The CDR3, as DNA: TGTGCCAGTAGTTGGGGCAGCTCCTACAATGAGCAGTTCTTC. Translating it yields CASSWGSSYNEQFF. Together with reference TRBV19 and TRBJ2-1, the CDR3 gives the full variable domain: DGGITQSPKYLFRKEGQNVTLSCEQNLNHDAMYWYRQDPGQGLRLIYYSQIVNDFQKGDIAEGYSVSREKKESFPLTVTSAQKNPTAFYLCASSWGSSYNEQFFGPGTRLTVL.

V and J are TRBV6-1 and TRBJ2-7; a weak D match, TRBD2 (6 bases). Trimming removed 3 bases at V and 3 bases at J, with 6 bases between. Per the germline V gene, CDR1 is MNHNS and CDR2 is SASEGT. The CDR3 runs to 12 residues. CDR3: CASSDGGYEQYV. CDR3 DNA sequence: TGTGCCAGCAGTGACGGGGGCTACGAGCAGTACGTC.

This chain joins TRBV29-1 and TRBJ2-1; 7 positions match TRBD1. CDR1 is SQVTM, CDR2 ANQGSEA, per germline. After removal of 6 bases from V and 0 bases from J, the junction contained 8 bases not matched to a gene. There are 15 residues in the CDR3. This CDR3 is CSVDRAYSSYNEQFF. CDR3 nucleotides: TGCAGCGTCGACAGGGCCTACAGCTCCTACAATGAGCAGTTCTTC.

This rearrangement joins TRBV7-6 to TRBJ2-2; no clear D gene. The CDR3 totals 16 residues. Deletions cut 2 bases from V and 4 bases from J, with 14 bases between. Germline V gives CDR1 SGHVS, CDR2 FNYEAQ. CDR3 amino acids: CASSLRSHAATGELFF. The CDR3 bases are TGTGCCAGCAGCTTAAGGTCGCATGCGGCCACCGGGGAGCTGTTTTTT.

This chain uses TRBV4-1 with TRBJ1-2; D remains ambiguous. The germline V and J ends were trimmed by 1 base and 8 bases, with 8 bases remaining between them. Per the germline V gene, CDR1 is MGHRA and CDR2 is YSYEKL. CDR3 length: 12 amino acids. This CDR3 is CASSQVGGGYTF. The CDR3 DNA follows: TGCGCCAGCAGCCAAGTTGGCGGCGGCTACACCTTC.

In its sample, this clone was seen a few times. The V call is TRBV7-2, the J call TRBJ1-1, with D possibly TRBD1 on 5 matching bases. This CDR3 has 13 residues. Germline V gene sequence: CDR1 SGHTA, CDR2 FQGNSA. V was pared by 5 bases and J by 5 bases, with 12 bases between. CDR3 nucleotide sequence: TGTGCCAGCAGCAAACCAGGGTATACTGAAGCTTTCTTT. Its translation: CASSKPGYTEAFF.

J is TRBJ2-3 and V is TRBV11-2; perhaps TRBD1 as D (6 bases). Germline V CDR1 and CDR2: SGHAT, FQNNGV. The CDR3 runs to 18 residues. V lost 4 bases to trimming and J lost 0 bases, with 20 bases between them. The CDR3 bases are TGTGCCAGCAGCTCTCTAGTCTCGGGACAAGCTAGCACAGATACGCAGTATTTT. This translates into CASSSLVSGQASTDTQYF.

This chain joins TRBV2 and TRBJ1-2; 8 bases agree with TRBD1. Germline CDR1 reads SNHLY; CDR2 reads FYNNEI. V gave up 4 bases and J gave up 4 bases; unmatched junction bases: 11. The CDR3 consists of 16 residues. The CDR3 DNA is TGTGCCAGCAGTGTAAACCGACAGGGGTCGTTCTATGGCTACACCTTC. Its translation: CASSVNRQGSFYGYTF.

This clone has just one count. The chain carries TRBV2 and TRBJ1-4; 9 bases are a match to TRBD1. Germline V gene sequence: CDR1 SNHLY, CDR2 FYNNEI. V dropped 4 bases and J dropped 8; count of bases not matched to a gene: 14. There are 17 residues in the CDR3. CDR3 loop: CASSGLLPTGGLEKLFF. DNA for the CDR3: TGTGCCAGCAGTGGACTCCTTCCGACAGGGGGGTTAGAAAAACTGTTTTTT.

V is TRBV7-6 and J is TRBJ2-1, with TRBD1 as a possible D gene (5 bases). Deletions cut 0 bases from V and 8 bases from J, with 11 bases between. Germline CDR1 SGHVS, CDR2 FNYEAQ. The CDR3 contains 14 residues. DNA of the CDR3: TGTGCCAGCAGCTTAGCGTCAAGGGGCGATGAGCAGTTCTTC. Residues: CASSLASRGDEQFF.

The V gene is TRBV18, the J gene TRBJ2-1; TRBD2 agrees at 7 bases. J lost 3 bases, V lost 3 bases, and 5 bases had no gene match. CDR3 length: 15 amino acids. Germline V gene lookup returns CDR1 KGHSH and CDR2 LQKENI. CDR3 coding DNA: TGTGCCAGCTCACCTGAGCTAGCGGTCTACAATGAGCAGTTCTTC. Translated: CASSPELAVYNEQFF.

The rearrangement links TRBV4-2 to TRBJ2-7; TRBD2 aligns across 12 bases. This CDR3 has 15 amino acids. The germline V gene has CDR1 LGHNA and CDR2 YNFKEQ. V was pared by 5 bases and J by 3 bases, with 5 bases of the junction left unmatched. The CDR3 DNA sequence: TGTGCCAGCAGCTCATCTAGCGGGGGGGACTACGAGCAGTACGTC. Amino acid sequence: CASSSSSGGDYEQYV.

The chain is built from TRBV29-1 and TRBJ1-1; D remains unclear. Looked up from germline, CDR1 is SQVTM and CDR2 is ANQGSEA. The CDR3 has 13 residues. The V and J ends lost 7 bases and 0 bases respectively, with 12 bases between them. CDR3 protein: CSALYGMNTEAFF. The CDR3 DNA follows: TGCAGCGCTCTTTACGGAATGAACACTGAAGCTTTCTTT.

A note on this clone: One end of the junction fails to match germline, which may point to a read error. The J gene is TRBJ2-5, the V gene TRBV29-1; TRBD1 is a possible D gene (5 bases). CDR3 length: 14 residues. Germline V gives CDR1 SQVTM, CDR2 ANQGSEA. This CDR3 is CSVEEGVTQEIQYF. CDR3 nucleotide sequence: TGCAGCGTTGAAGAAGGGGTCACTCAAGAGATCCAGTACTTC. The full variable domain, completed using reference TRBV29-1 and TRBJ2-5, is SAVISQKPSRDICQRGTSLTIQCQVDSQVTMMFWYRQQPGQSLTLIATANQGSEATYESGFVIDKFPISRPNLTFSTLTVSNMSPEDSSIYLCSVEEGVTQEIQYFGPGTRLLVL.